This TCR beta chain is from a study of cytomegalovirus exposure and HLA in healthy donors. To note about this clone: The antigen is unknown.

A multiplex PCR was run with 60 Vbeta primers and 13 Jbeta primers. Repertoires were generated with immunoSEQ multiplex PCR, while TCRdb's copy carries only in-frame clones and drops some. The repertoire table contains 150,000 or so clones. This CDR3 has 15 amino acids. Trimming left V 0 bases short and J 4 bases short, with 10 bases between. Germline V CDR1 and CDR2: LNHDA, SQIVND (reference sequence). Broader study findings: Later, an analysis showed that TCR beta chains associated with HLA were more clonally expanded than others that were equally common. An analysis that was carried out later associated 16,000 or so TCR beta sequences with HLA alleles at 0.05 false discovery rate.

V gene TRBV19 combines with J gene TRBJ1-5; D call uncertain. Sequencing was carried out using PBMCs. This receptor was identified in a woman aged 40 to 50 in good health and CMV-seropositive. The CDR3 nucleotides are TGTGCCAGTAGTATAGATCAACAGTTTAATCAGCCCCAGCATTTT. Translation gives CASSIDQQFNQPQHF. The full variable domain, completed using reference TRBV19 and TRBJ1-5, is DGGITQSPKYLFRKEGQNVTLSCEQNLNHDAMYWYRQDPGQGLRLIYYSQIVNDFQKGDIAEGYSVSREKKESFPLTVTSAQKNPTAFYLCASSIDQQFNQPQHFGDGTRLSIL.